This TCR beta chain was sequenced in a study of cytomegalovirus exposure and HLA in healthy donors. In the case of this clone: Antigen specificity is unknown.

General observations from the study: Investigators reported 150 to 200 TCR beta chains as tied to cytomegalovirus.

PCR amplification relied on 60 Vbeta primers (plus 13 Jbeta primers). TCRdb's copy holds only in-frame clones and misses some; the assay was immunoSEQ multiplex PCR. Of about 31,000 clones in the sample, 65% to 75% are singletons; the top ten hold about 9.5%. Trimming cost V 3 bases and J 2 bases; bases outside gene matches: 6. CDR1 and CDR2 from the germline V gene are SNHLY and FYNNEI. CDR3 length equals 16 residues. This sequence joins TRBV2 and TRBJ2-3; 9 bases map to TRBD1. The clonotype comes from a man aged 35 to 55 in good health and CMV-seropositive. Sequences were obtained from PBMCs. The DNA for the CDR3 is TGTGCCAGCAGTGATTACAGGGGGCTAACCACAGATACGCAGTATTTT. Translation gives CASSDYRGLTTDTQYF.